The text below deals with one T cell receptor (beta chain). This entry comes from a study of blood T cell repertoires in COVID-19. Study at large: The United States, Italy and Spain provided the acute and convalescent COVID-19 samples.

Here immunoSEQ multiplex PCR was the method, and the copy in TCRdb shows in-frame clones only, minus some. Of 100,000 to 150,000 clones in the sample, approximately 83% were seen once. This CDR3 region has 14 residues. V was trimmed by 3 bases and J by 4 bases, leaving 13 bases between them. CDR1 and CDR2 (germline): SGHRS, YFSETQ. The origin of this receptor is a man older than 75 with active or convalescent COVID-19. The sequencing sample was made of peripheral blood. The chain uses TRBV5-1 and TRBJ1-2; D is ambiguous. The CDR3 DNA reads as TGCGCCAGCAGCTCCAATCAATTTTCCTATGGCTACACCTTC. This translates into CASSSNQFSYGYTF.